The 2 T cell receptor beta chains listed next were all sequenced from one sample in a study of cytomegalovirus exposure and HLA in healthy donors. 13 Jbeta primers and 60 Vbeta primers were used for the PCR. Here immunoSEQ multiplex PCR was the method, and the copy in TCRdb shows in-frame clones only, minus some. In the table there are under 250,000 clones, roughly 79% of which are singletons. The sample consisted of PBMCs. These receptors all stem from a male donor in good health and CMV-seronegative.

This rearrangement joins TRBV9 to TRBJ1-2; D may be TRBD1 (6 bases). V was clipped by 4 bases and J by 6 bases, with 16 bases between them. The CDR3 is 14 residues long. Germline lookup yields CDR1 SGDLS and CDR2 YYNGEE. CDR3 in DNA: TGTGCCAGCAGCTCCAGGGGCTCCCAAGATGGCTACACCTTC. Its protein is CASSSRGSQDGYTF.

The chain has TRBV7-2 and TRBJ2-7, with 7 bases fitting TRBD1. The CDR3 runs 15 residues. Trimming at V came to 4 bases and at J to 2 bases, leaving 8 bases not matched to a gene. Germline-derived CDR1 and CDR2 are SGHTA and FQGNSA. CDR3 region: CASSSRTGEPYEQYF. CDR3 bases: TGTGCCAGCAGCTCCCGAACAGGGGAACCCTACGAGCAGTACTTC.